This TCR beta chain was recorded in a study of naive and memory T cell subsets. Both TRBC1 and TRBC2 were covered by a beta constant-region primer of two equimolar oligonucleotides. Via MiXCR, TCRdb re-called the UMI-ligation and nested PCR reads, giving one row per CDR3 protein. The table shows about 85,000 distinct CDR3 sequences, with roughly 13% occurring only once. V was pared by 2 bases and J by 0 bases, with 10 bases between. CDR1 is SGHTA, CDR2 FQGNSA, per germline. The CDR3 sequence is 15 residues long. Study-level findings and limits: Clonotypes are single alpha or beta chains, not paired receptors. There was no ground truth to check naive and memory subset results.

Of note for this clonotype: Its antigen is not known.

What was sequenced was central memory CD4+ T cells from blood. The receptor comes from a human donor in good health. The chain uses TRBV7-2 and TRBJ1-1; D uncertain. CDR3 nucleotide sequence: TGTGCCAGCAGCTTACATCTGATCATGAACACTGAAGCTTTCTTT. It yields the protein CASSLHLIMNTEAFF.